This is a list of T cell receptor beta chains from one sample in a study of blood T cell repertoires in COVID-19. The method was immunoSEQ multiplex PCR; TCRdb's version includes in-frame clones alone and lacks a portion of them. The profile shows 150,000 to 200,000 clones, 85% of them singletons. The specimen was peripheral blood. The source is a human donor with acute or convalescent COVID-19. The donor label of this sample is uncertain. Each CDR3 is given with its conserved first and last residue. The D gene is left open where the match is weak. Clone size is stated in some rows and not others, as once, few, many or a class when expanded.

clone_size: .; d_call: .; v_call: TRBV7-8; j_call: TRBJ1-5; cdr3_nt: TGTGCCAGCAGCTTGGGAGGGGGGTTATATAGCAATCAGCCCCAGCATTTT; cdr3_aa: CASSLGGGLYSNQPQHF
clone_size: few; d_call: TRBD1; v_call: TRBV29-1; j_call: TRBJ1-3; cdr3_nt: TGCAGCGTCGGGGGACAGAGCTCTGGAAACACCATATATTTT; cdr3_aa: CSVGGQSSGNTIYF
clone_size: .; d_call: .; v_call: TRBV2; j_call: TRBJ1-4; cdr3_nt: TGTGCCAGCAGCAAAAACGGACAGAATAATGAAAAACTGTTTTTT; cdr3_aa: CASSKNGQNNEKLFF
clone_size: .; d_call: .; v_call: TRBV19; j_call: TRBJ1-4; cdr3_nt: TGTGCCAGTAGTCTTACTGCCAGGGAGGGGGAAAAACTGTTTTTT; cdr3_aa: CASSLTAREGEKLFF
clone_size: once; d_call: TRBD2; v_call: TRBV2; j_call: TRBJ2-3; cdr3_nt: TGTGCCAGCAGTGTTGGGACTACGGGGGTGGATACGCAGTATTTT; cdr3_aa: CASSVGTTGVDTQYF
clone_size: .; d_call: TRBD1; v_call: TRBV6-4; j_call: TRBJ2-5; cdr3_nt: TGTGCCAGGGGCCTTTGGACAGGGCGGGAGACCCAGTACTTC; cdr3_aa: CARGLWTGRETQYF
clone_size: .; d_call: TRBD1; v_call: TRBV6-4; j_call: TRBJ1-1; cdr3_nt: TGTGCCAGCAGCCCAGGGGGTTCAATACCCACTGAAGCTTTCTTT; cdr3_aa: CASSPGGSIPTEAFF
clone_size: .; d_call: .; v_call: TRBV5-5; j_call: TRBJ1-1; cdr3_nt: TGTGCCAGCAGCGTGGGACTCAGGGGCACTGAAGCTTTCTTT; cdr3_aa: CASSVGLRGTEAFF
clone_size: .; d_call: .; v_call: TRBV19; j_call: TRBJ1-3; cdr3_nt: TGTGCCAGTAGTCTGGGTGTGCGGGGGAACACCATATATTTT; cdr3_aa: CASSLGVRGNTIYF
clone_size: .; d_call: .; v_call: TRBV6-1; j_call: TRBJ1-5; cdr3_nt: TGTGCCAGCAGTGAATTCAGGGGATCGGGTCAGCCCCAGCATTTT; cdr3_aa: CASSEFRGSGQPQHF
clone_size: .; d_call: TRBD1; v_call: TRBV18; j_call: TRBJ2-1; cdr3_nt: TGTGCCAGCTCACCATATACAGGGGACAATGAGCAGTTCTTC; cdr3_aa: CASSPYTGDNEQFF
clone_size: .; d_call: .; v_call: TRBV24-1; j_call: TRBJ2-7; cdr3_nt: TGTGCCACCAGTGATTCTCGCCTGACAGAATGGGAGGTTCGCGAGCAGTACTTC; cdr3_aa: CATSDSRLTEWEVREQYF
clone_size: few; d_call: TRBD2; v_call: TRBV2; j_call: TRBJ2-3; cdr3_nt: TGTGCCAGCACTCGGCGGGGGAACACAGATACGCAGTATTTT; cdr3_aa: CASTRRGNTDTQYF
clone_size: few; d_call: TRBD1; v_call: TRBV28; j_call: TRBJ1-2; cdr3_nt: TGTGCCAGCATTGAACAGGGGCGGGATGGCTACACCTTC; cdr3_aa: CASIEQGRDGYTF
clone_size: .; d_call: .; v_call: TRBV19; j_call: TRBJ2-7; cdr3_nt: TGTGCCAGTAGTATGATGAGTACCTACGAGCAGTACTTC; cdr3_aa: CASSMMSTYEQYF
clone_size: .; d_call: .; v_call: TRBV19; j_call: TRBJ1-5; cdr3_nt: TGTGCCAGTAATTGGGGAGCATATAGCAATCAGCCCCAGCATTTT; cdr3_aa: CASNWGAYSNQPQHF
clone_size: .; d_call: .; v_call: TRBV19; j_call: TRBJ1-3; cdr3_nt: TGTGCCAGTAGTGGCCGGAGCTCTGGAAACACCATATATTTT; cdr3_aa: CASSGRSSGNTIYF
clone_size: .; d_call: TRBD1; v_call: TRBV10-3; j_call: TRBJ1-5; cdr3_nt: TGTGCCATCAACGACAGGGACACTCAGCCCCAGCATTTT; cdr3_aa: CAINDRDTQPQHF
clone_size: .; d_call: .; v_call: TRBV29-1; j_call: TRBJ1-1; cdr3_nt: TGCAGCGTTGGGGCTTTGAACACTGAAGCTTTCTTT; cdr3_aa: CSVGALNTEAFF
clone_size: .; d_call: TRBD1; v_call: TRBV5-1; j_call: TRBJ2-7; cdr3_nt: TGCGCCAGCAGCTTGGTGGGACAGCCCTACGAGCAGTACTTC; cdr3_aa: CASSLVGQPYEQYF
clone_size: .; d_call: .; v_call: TRBV2; j_call: TRBJ1-6; cdr3_nt: TGTGCCAGCAGTGAAGCTGGGGGAGGAGGCTCACCCCTCCACTTT; cdr3_aa: CASSEAGGGGSPLHF
clone_size: .; d_call: TRBD1; v_call: TRBV10-3; j_call: TRBJ2-4; cdr3_nt: TGTGCCATCAGTGAAACCATAGGACAGGGTATTACGAACATTCAGTACTTC; cdr3_aa: CAISETIGQGITNIQYF
clone_size: few; d_call: TRBD1; v_call: TRBV20-1; j_call: TRBJ1-5; cdr3_nt: TGCAGTGCTAGTAGGGACAGGGACAATCAGCCCCAGCATTTT; cdr3_aa: CSASRDRDNQPQHF
clone_size: .; d_call: .; v_call: TRBV19; j_call: TRBJ2-7; cdr3_nt: TGTGCCAGTAGGCCGAGAGGGAGGTCCTACGAGCAGTACTTC; cdr3_aa: CASRPRGRSYEQYF
clone_size: .; d_call: .; v_call: TRBV6-5; j_call: TRBJ1-3; cdr3_nt: TGTGCCAGCACCGGACTCTCCCGGGGAAACACCATATATTTT; cdr3_aa: CASTGLSRGNTIYF
clone_size: .; d_call: .; v_call: TRBV7-2; j_call: TRBJ2-3; cdr3_nt: TGTGCCAGCAGCCGGCGGGACAGCACAGATACGCAGTATTTT; cdr3_aa: CASSRRDSTDTQYF
clone_size: .; d_call: .; v_call: TRBV29-1; j_call: TRBJ1-1; cdr3_nt: TGCAGCGTTGTACAGGGTAGGTGGGACATGAACACTGAAGCTTTCTTT; cdr3_aa: CSVVQGRWDMNTEAFF
clone_size: .; d_call: TRBD1; v_call: TRBV7-9; j_call: TRBJ1-4; cdr3_nt: TGTGCCAGCAGCTATGGACAGGGTGAAGGTGAAAAACTGTTTTTT; cdr3_aa: CASSYGQGEGEKLFF
clone_size: .; d_call: .; v_call: TRBV30; j_call: TRBJ1-1; cdr3_nt: TGTGCCTGCCGTCTTGTGGGGGCATCCATGAACACTGAAGCTTTCTTT; cdr3_aa: CACRLVGASMNTEAFF
clone_size: once; d_call: .; v_call: TRBV27; j_call: TRBJ2-2; cdr3_nt: TGTGCCAGCAGTTTAACAGCGAACACCGGGGAGCTGTTTTTT; cdr3_aa: CASSLTANTGELFF
clone_size: .; d_call: TRBD1; v_call: TRBV4-2; j_call: TRBJ2-1; cdr3_nt: TGTGCCAGCAGCCAAGGTTCCCAGGGGACAGCATACAATGAGCAGTTCTTC; cdr3_aa: CASSQGSQGTAYNEQFF
clone_size: .; d_call: TRBD1; v_call: TRBV19; j_call: TRBJ1-3; cdr3_nt: TGTGCCAGTAGTGAACCCAGGGGGCCGGCTGGAAACACCATATATTTT; cdr3_aa: CASSEPRGPAGNTIYF
clone_size: .; d_call: TRBD1; v_call: TRBV6-5; j_call: TRBJ1-6; cdr3_nt: TGTGCCAGCAGAGGACAGGGAAATTCACCCCTCCACTTT; cdr3_aa: CASRGQGNSPLHF
clone_size: .; d_call: .; v_call: TRBV18; j_call: TRBJ1-2; cdr3_nt: TGTGCCAGCCGTCACCCAGGGAATGATGGCTACACCTTC; cdr3_aa: CASRHPGNDGYTF
clone_size: .; d_call: .; v_call: TRBV15; j_call: TRBJ1-4; cdr3_nt: TGTGCCACCAGCAGAGAAGAGGGACGCAAGGGGGATTTT; cdr3_aa: CATSREEGRKGDF
clone_size: .; d_call: TRBD1; v_call: TRBV10-1; j_call: TRBJ1-2; cdr3_nt: TGCGCCAGCATCTTACCGGGGACAGGGGGGTTCCCACCTTATGGCTACACCTTC; cdr3_aa: CASILPGTGGFPPYGYTF
clone_size: .; d_call: .; v_call: TRBV6-6; j_call: TRBJ1-5; cdr3_nt: TGTGCCAGCAGTCCAGGGTTCATCAATCAGCCCCAGCATTTT; cdr3_aa: CASSPGFINQPQHF